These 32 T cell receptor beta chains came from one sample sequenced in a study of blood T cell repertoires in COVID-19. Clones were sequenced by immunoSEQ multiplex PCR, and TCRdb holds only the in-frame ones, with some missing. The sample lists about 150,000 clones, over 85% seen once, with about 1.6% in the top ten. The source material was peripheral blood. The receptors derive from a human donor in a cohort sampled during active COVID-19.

This chain's CDR3 is CASSIQGTDTQYF. The CDR3 DNA reads TGTGCCAGCAGCATACAGGGGACTGATACGCAGTATTTT. This chain joins TRBV2 and TRBJ2-3, with TRBD1 as a possible D gene (7 bases). Germline CDR1 reads SNHLY; CDR2 reads FYNNEI. The CDR3 is 13 residues long. V lost 6 bases and J 6 bases, leaving 13 bases between the germline ends. Combining the CDR3 with reference TRBV2 and TRBJ2-3 gives the whole variable domain EPEVTQTPSHQVTQMGQEVILRCVPISNHLYFYWYRQILGQKVEFLVSFYNNEISEKSEIFDDQFSVERPDGSNFTLKIRSTKLEDSAMYFCASSIQGTDTQYFGPGTRLTVL.

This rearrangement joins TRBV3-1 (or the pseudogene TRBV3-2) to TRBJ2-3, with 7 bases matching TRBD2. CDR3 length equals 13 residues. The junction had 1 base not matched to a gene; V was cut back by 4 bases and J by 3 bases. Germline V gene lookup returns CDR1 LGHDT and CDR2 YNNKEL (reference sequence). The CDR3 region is CASSRGGTDTQYF. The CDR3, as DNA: TGTGCCAGCAGCCGGGGGGGTACAGATACGCAGTATTTT.

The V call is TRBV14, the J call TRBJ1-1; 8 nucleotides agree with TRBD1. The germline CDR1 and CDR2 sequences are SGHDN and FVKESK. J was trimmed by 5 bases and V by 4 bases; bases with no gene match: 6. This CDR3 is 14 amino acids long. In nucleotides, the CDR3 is TGTGCCAGCAGCCTTCACAGGGGGGCGACTGAAGCTTTCTTT. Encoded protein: CASSLHRGATEAFF. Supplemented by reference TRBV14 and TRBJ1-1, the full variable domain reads EAGVTQFPSHSVIEKGQTVTLRCDPISGHDNLYWYRRVMGKEIKFLLHFVKESKQDESGMPNNRFLAERTGGTYSTLKVQPAELEDSGVYFCASSLHRGATEAFFGQGTRLTVV.

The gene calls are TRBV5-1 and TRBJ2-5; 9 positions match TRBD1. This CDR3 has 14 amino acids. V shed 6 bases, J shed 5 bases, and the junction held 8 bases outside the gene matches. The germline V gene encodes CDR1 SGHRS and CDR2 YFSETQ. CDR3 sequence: CASKEQGAKETQYF. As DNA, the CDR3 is TGCGCCAGCAAAGAACAGGGGGCTAAGGAGACCCAGTACTTC.

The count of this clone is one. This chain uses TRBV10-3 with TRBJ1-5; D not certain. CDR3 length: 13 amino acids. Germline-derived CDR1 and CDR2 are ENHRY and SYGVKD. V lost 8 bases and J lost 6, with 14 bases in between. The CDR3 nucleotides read TGTGCCATCCGGGAGGGAGGAGGTCAGCCCCAGCATTTT. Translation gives CAIREGGGQPQHF.

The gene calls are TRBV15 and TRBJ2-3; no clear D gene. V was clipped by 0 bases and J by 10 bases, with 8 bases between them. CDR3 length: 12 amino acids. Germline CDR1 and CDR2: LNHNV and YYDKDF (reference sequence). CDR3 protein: CATSRERFAQYF. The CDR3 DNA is TGTGCCACCAGCAGAGAGAGGTTCGCGCAGTATTTT.

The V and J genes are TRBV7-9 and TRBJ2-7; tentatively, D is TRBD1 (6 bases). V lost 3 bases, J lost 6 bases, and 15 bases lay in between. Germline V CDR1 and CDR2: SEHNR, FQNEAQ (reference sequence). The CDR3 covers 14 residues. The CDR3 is CASSLELGGVEQYF. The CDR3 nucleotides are TGTGCCAGCAGCTTGGAACTAGGGGGTGTCGAGCAGTACTTC. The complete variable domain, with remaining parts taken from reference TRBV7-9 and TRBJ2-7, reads DTGVSQNPRHKITKRGQNVTFRCDPISEHNRLYWYRQTLGQGPEFLTYFQNEAQLEKSRLLSDRFSAERPKGSFSTLEIQRTEQGDSAMYLCASSLELGGVEQYFGPGTRLTVT.

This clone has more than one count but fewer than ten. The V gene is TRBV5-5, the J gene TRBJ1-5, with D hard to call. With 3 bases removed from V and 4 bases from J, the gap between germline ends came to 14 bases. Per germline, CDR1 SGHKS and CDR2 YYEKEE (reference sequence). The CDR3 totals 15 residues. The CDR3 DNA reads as TGTGCCAGCAGCTACGAAGCAGGCTTAAATCAGCCCCAGCATTTT. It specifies CASSYEAGLNQPQHF.

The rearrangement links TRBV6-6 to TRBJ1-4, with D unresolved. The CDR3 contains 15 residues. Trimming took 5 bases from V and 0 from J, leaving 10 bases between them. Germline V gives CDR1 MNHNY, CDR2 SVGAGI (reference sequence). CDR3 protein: CASSSVGATNEKLFF. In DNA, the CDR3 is TGTGCCAGCAGTAGTGTCGGGGCAACTAATGAAAAACTGTTTTTT.

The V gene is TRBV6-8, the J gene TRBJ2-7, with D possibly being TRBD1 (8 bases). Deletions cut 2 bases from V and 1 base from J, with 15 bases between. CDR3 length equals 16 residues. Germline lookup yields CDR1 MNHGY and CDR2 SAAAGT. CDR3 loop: CASSYIGQGGSYEQYF. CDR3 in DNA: TGTGCCAGCAGTTACATCGGACAGGGAGGGTCCTACGAGCAGTACTTC.

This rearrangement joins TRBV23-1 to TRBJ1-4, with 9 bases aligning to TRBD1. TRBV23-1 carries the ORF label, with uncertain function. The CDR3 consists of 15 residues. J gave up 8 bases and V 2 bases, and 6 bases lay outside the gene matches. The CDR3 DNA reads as TGCGCCAGCAGTCAAGGGGACAGGGTTGAGGAAAAACTGTTTTTT. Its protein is CASSQGDRVEEKLFF.

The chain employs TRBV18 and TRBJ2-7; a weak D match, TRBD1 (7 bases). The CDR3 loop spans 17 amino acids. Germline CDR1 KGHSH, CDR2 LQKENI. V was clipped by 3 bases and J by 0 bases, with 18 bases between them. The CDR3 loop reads CASSPGLGRGDSYEQYF. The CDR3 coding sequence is TGTGCCAGCTCACCCGGCTTAGGCAGGGGGGACTCCTACGAGCAGTACTTC.

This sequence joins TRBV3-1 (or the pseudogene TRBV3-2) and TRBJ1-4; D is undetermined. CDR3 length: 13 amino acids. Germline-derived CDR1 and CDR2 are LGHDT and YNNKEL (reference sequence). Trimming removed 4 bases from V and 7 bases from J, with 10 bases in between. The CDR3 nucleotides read TGTGCCAGCAGCCCGCTATCTGGTGAAAAACTGTTTTTT. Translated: CASSPLSGEKLFF.

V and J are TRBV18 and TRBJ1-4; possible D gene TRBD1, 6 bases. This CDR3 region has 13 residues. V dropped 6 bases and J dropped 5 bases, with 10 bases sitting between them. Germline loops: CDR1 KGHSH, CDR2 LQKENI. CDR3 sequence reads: CASSQGRNEKLFF. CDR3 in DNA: TGTGCCAGCTCGCAGGGGCGGAATGAAAAACTGTTTTTT.

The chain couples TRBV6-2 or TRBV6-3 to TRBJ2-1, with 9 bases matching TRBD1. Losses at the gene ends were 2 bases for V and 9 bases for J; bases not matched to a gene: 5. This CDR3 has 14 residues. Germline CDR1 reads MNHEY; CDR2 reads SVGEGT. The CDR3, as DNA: TGTGCCAGCAGTTACACACAGGGGGCGGGTGAGCAGTTCTTC. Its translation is CASSYTQGAGEQFF.

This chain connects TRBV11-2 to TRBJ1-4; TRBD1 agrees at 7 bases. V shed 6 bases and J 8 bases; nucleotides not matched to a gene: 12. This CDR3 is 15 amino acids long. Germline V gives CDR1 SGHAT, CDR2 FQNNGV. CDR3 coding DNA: TGTGCCAGCAGACCCGAAGGGGGCTTTCGGGAAAAACTGTTTTTT. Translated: CASRPEGGFREKLFF.

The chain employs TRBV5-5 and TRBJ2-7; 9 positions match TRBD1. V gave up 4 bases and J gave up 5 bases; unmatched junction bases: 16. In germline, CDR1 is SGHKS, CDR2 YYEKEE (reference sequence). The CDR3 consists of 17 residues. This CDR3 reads CASSQKIGTGRQDEQYF. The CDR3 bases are TGTGCCAGCAGCCAAAAAATCGGGACAGGGAGACAGGACGAGCAGTACTTC.

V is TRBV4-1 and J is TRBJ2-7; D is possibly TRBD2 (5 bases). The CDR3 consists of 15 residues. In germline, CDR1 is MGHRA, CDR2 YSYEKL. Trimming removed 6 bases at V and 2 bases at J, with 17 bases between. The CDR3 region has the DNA TGCGCCAGCAGTCGGACCGGGGTTGGGCCCTACGAGCAGTACTTC. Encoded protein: CASSRTGVGPYEQYF.

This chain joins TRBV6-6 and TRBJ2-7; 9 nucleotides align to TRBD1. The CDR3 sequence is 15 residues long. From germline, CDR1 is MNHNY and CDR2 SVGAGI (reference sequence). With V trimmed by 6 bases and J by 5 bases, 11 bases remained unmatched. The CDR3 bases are TGTGCCAGCAGGACCCCGGGACAGGGATGGGACGAGCAGTACTTC. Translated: CASRTPGQGWDEQYF.

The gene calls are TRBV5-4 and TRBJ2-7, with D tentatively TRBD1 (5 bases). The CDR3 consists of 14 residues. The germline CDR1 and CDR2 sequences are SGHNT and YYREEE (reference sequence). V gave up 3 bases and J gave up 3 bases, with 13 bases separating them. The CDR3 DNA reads TGTGCCAGCAGCTCCCCGGACACCGGCTACGAGCAGTACTTC. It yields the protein CASSSPDTGYEQYF.

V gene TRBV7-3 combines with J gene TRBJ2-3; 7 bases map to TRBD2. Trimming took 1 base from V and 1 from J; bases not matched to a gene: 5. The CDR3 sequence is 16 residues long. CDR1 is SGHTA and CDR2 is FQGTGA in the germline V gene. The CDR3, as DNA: TGTGCCAGCAGCTTAAGCGGTCTAGCGGGCACAGATACGCAGTATTTT. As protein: CASSLSGLAGTDTQYF.

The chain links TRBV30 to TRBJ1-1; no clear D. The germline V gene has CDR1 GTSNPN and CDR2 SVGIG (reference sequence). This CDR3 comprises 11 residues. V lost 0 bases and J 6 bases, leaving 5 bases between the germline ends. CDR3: CAWSVLAEAFF. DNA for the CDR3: TGTGCCTGGAGTGTACTAGCTGAAGCTTTCTTT.

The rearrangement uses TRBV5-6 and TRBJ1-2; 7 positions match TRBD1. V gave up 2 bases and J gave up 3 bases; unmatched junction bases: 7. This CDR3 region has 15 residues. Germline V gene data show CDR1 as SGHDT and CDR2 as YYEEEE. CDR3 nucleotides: TGTGCCAGCAGCTTTTTGGAGGGGGCGGACTATGGCTACACCTTC. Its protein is CASSFLEGADYGYTF.

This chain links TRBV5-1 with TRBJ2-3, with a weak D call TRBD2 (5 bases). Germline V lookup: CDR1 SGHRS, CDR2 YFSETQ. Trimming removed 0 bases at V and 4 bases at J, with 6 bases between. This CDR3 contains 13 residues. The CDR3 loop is CASSLDGADTQYF. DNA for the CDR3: TGCGCCAGCAGCTTGGACGGGGCAGATACGCAGTATTTT.

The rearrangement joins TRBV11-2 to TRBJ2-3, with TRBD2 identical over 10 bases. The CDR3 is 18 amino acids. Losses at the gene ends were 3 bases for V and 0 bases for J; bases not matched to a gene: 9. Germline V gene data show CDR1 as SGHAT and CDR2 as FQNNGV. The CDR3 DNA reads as TGTGCCAGCAGCTTTGCCCCGAGGACTAGCGGAAGCACAGATACGCAGTATTTT. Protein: CASSFAPRTSGSTDTQYF. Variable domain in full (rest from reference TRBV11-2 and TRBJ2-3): EAGVAQSPRYKIIEKRQSVAFWCNPISGHATLYWYQQILGQGPKLLIQFQNNGVVDDSQLPKDRFSAERLKGVDSTLKIQPAKLEDSAVYLCASSFAPRTSGSTDTQYFGPGTRLTVL.

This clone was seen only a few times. The CDR3 loop is CAWSVPGGPTGELFF. In nucleotides, the CDR3 is TGTGCCTGGAGTGTACCGGGGGGGCCCACCGGGGAGCTGTTTTTT. The genes are TRBV30 and TRBJ2-2; 8 nucleotides agree with TRBD2. The CDR3 length is 15 residues. Germline V gene lookup returns CDR1 GTSNPN and CDR2 SVGIG (reference sequence). Losses at the gene ends were 0 bases for V and 4 bases for J; bases not matched to a gene: 4.

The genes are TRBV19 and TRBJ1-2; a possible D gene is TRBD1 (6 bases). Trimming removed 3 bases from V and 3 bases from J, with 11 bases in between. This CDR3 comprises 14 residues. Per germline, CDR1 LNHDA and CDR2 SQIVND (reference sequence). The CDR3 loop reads CASSMGAFDYGYTF. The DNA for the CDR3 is TGTGCCAGTAGTATGGGGGCTTTCGACTATGGCTACACCTTC.

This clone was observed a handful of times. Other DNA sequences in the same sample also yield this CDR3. The CDR3 nucleotides are TGTGCCAGCAGCGTAGCAGGGGGGCGCGGGGAGACCCAGTACTTC. It encodes CASSVAGGRGETQYF. The V call is TRBV9, the J call TRBJ2-5, with D possibly TRBD1 on 7 matching bases. The CDR3 length is 15 residues. The ends were cut back, 0 bases at V and 5 bases at J, with 14 bases in the middle. Germline-derived CDR1 and CDR2 are SGDLS and YYNGEE.

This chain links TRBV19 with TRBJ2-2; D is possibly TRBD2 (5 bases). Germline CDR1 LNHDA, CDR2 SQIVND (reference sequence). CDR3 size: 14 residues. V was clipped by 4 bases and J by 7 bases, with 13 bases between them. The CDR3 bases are TGTGCCAGTAGTAGGAGGAGGTCGGGCGGGGAGCTGTTTTTT. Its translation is CASSRRRSGGELFF. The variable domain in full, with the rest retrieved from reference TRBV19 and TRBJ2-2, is DGGITQSPKYLFRKEGQNVTLSCEQNLNHDAMYWYRQDPGQGLRLIYYSQIVNDFQKGDIAEGYSVSREKKESFPLTVTSAQKNPTAFYLCASSRRRSGGELFFGEGSRLTVL.

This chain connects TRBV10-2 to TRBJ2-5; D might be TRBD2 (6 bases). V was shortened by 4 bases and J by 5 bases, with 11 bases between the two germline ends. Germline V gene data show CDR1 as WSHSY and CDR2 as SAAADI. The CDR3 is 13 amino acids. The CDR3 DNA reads TGCGCCAGCAGTGGCGGGGCGTGGGAGACCCAGTACTTC. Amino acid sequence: CASSGGAWETQYF.

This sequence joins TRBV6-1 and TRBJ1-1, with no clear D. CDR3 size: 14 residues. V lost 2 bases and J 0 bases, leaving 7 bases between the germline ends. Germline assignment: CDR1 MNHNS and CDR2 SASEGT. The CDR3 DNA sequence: TGTGCCAGCAGTGAATGGAGGATGAACACTGAAGCTTTCTTT. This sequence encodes CASSEWRMNTEAFF.

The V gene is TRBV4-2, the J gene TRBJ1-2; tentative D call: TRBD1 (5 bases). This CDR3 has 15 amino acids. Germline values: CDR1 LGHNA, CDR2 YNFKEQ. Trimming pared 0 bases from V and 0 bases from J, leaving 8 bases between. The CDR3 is CASSQERGANYGYTF. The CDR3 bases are TGTGCCAGCAGCCAAGAACGGGGGGCTAACTATGGCTACACCTTC.